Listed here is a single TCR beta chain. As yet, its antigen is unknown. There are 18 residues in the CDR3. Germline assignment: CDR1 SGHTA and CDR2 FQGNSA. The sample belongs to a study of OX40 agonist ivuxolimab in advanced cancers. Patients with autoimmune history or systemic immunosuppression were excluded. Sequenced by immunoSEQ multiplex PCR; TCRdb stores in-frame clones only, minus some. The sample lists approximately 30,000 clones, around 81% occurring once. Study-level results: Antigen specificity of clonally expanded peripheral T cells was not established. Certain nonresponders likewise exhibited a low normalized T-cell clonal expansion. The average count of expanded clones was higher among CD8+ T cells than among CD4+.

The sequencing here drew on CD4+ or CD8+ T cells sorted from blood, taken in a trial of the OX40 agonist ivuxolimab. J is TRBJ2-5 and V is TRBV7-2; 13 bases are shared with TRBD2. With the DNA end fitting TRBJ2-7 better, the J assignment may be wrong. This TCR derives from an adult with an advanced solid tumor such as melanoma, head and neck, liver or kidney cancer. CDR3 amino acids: CASSLVGTSGTSSYEQYF. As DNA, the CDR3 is TGTGCCAGCAGCTTAGTTGGGACTAGCGGGACAAGCTCCTACGAGCAGTACTTC.